This TCR beta chain was recovered during a study of cytomegalovirus exposure and HLA in healthy donors. Study-level information: Among several hundred genotyped donors, about 85% fell in the Caucasian-associated ancestry cluster. Study-wide findings and caveats: Roughly uniform depth of sequencing across donors was assumed in presence/absence analyses. Cytomegalovirus-associated status was assigned to more than 150 TCR beta chains. Previously analyzed data showed that most TCR beta V segments were productive at a frequency of about 87% or about 30%.

Of note for this clone: Its antigen is not known.

The PCR used 60 Vbeta and 13 Jbeta primers. Generated by immunoSEQ multiplex PCR, the TCRdb table keeps only in-frame clones and is missing some. The listing records approximately 130,000 clones. The TCR sequence derives from a woman aged 60-70 years in good health and CMV-seronegative. What was sequenced was PBMCs.

In DNA form, the CDR3 reads TGTGCCAGCAGCTCAGACAGCAACACTGAAGCTTTCTTT. Protein product: CASSSDSNTEAFF. This chain connects TRBV7-6 to TRBJ1-1; possible D gene TRBD1, 5 bases. Trimming cost V 4 bases and J 2 bases, with 8 bases left between them. The CDR3 length is 13 residues. In germline, CDR1 is SGHVS, CDR2 FNYEAQ.